These 3 T cell receptor beta chains were all obtained from the same sample, sequenced in a study of low-dose radiotherapy and immunotherapy resistance in tumors. With TRAV- and TRBV-specific primers, first-strand cDNA was made, covering the alpha and beta chains. TCR amplification used roughly 18 PCR cycles, a constant-region primer and a V-primer adapter. TCRdb passed the reads through MiXCR, listing each CDR3 protein once. The repertoire holds 60,000 to 90,000 distinct CDR3 sequences, with roughly 30% as singletons. Time point: before trial treatment. Here the sequenced sample was PBMCs, taken before treatment. Receptors were obtained from a female donor with ovarian cancer.

The sample holds many counts of this clonotype. The rearrangement uses TRBV23-1 and TRBJ1-1; TRBD1 aligns across 12 bases. TRBV23-1 is annotated as an ORF whose role is uncertain. The length of the CDR3 is 18 residues. The V segment lost 11 bases and the J segment 2 bases; nucleotides outside the gene matches: 18. This CDR3 is CASVVGQGASGVNTEAFF. In DNA, the CDR3 is TGCGCCTCCGTAGTGGGACAGGGGGCGTCGGGCGTCAACACTGAAGCTTTCTTT.

The chain employs TRBV6-2 or TRBV6-3 and TRBJ2-1; no clear D. With 2 bases removed from V and 7 bases from J, the gap between germline ends came to 9 bases. Germline assignment: CDR1 MNHEY and CDR2 SVGEGT. The CDR3 covers 13 residues. For the CDR3, the DNA is TGTGCCAGCAGTTACGCGATCGGAAATGAGCAGTTCTTC. Encoded protein: CASSYAIGNEQFF.

The chain couples TRBV9 to TRBJ2-7, with D possibly TRBD1 on 6 matching bases. V was trimmed by 3 bases and J by 3 bases, leaving 13 bases between them. The CDR3 covers 14 residues. CDR1 and CDR2 from the germline V gene are SGDLS and YYNGEE. The CDR3 protein is CASSEGQRGYEQYF. CDR3 nucleotides: TGTGCCAGCAGCGAAGGACAGCGCGGCTACGAGCAGTACTTC.